This T cell receptor (beta chain) was observed in a study of T cells in Graves' hyperthyroidism and ophthalmopathy. Findings and caveats of the study: Ophthalmopathy onset followed model prediction by a median approximately seven months.

This clonotype was seen ten or more times. Its antigen is as yet unknown. V dropped 0 bases and J dropped 2 bases, with 12 bases sitting between them. CDR3 length: 16 amino acids. Germline values: CDR1 MNHNY, CDR2 SVGAGI (reference sequence). There were TCR beta CDR3 regions amplified from RNA transcripts. The HTBI primer set drove a first-round RT-PCR of the TCR CDR3. TCRdb redid the calling of the multiplex PCR reads with MiXCR, one entry per CDR3 protein. The table records about 52,000 distinct CDR3 sequences, approximately 52% of them present only once. The clonotype was recovered from a woman in her 50s with Graves' ophthalmopathy. The chain uses TRBV6-6 and TRBJ2-3; D gene unclear. Sequencing was carried out using blood. The CDR3 sequence is CASSYSIHDPTDTQYF. DNA for the CDR3: TGTGCCAGCAGTTACTCGATCCACGACCCCACAGATACGCAGTATTTT.